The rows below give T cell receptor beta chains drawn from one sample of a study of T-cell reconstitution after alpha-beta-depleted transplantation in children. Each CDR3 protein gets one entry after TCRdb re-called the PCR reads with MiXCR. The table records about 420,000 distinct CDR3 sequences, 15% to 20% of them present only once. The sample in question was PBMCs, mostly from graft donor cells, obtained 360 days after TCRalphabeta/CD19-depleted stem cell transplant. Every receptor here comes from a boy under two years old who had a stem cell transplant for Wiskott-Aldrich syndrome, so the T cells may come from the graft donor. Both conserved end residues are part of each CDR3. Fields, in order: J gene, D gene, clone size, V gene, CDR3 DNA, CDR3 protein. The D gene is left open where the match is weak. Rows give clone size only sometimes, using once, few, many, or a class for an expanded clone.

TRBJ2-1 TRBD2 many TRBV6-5 TGTGCCAGCAGAGCCGGGACTAGCGGGACCAATGAGCAGTTCTTC CASRAGTSGTNEQFF
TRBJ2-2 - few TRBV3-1 TGTGCCAGCAGCCAAGCCCCGGGAGCCGGGGAGCTGTTTTTT CASSQAPGAGELFF
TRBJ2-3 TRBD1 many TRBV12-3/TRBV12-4 TGTGCCAGCAGGCGGACAGGGCCCGTCACAGATACGCAGTATTTT CASRRTGPVTDTQYF
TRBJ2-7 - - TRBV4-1 TGCGCCAGCAGCCATCACTCCCAGAGGTCTTACGAGCAGTACTTC CASSHHSQRSYEQYF
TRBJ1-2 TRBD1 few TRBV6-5 TGTGCCAGCAGTTATAGGACCGGGACAGGGAACGGCGGCTACACCTTC CASSYRTGTGNGGYTF
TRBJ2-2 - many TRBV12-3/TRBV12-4 TGTGCCAGCACCTCTCCCGGGGGGGAGCTGTTTTTT CASTSPGGELFF
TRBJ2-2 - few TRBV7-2 TGTGCCAGCAGCTTAGCGATTGGATCCCCCGGAACCGGGGAGCTGTTTTTT CASSLAIGSPGTGELFF
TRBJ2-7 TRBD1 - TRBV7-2 TGTGCCAGCAGCGCCCATCCGGGACAGGGTTCCTACGAGCAGTACTTC CASSAHPGQGSYEQYF
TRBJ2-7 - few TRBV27 TGTGCCAGCAGGCAAACCGGGGGAGTCGTGCAGTACTTC CASRQTGGVVQYF
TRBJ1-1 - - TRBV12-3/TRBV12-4 TGTGCCAGCAGCATAATAGGGGCCACTGAAGCTTTCTTT CASSIIGATEAFF
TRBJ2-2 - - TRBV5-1 TGCGCCAGCAGCTTCGGGAACGTGAAGGACGGGGAGCTGTTTTTT CASSFGNVKDGELFF
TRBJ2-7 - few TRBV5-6 TGTGCCATCCCCCGGGGACATCCCTCCTACGAGCAGTACTTC CAIPRGHPSYEQYF
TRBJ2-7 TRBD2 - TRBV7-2 TGTGCCAGCAGCTTAGCGAAGGTAGCGGGAGCCTACGAGCAGTACTTC CASSLAKVAGAYEQYF
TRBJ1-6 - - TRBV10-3 TGTGCCATCTCCAGGGGCAACTATAATTCACCCCTCCACTTT CAISRGNYNSPLHF
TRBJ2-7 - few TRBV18 TGTGCCAGCTCACCACGACTAGACCACGAGCAGTACTTC CASSPRLDHEQYF
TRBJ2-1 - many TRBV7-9 TGTGCCAGCAGCTTCGACAGTTACAATGAGCAGTTCTTC CASSFDSYNEQFF
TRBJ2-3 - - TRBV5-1 TGCGCCAGCAGCTCTTCCGGGTTCACAGATACGCAGTATTTT CASSSSGFTDTQYF
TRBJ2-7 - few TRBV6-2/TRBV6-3 TGTGCCAGCAGTTACAAACAGGGATTATCGTACGAGCAGTACTTC CASSYKQGLSYEQYF
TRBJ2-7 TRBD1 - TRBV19 TGTGCCAGTAGTATAATGCTGGCGACAGGGGACTACGAGCAGTACTTC CASSIMLATGDYEQYF
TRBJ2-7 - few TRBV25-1 TGTGCCAGCAGTGAATATGATGCTAACGAGCAGTACTTC CASSEYDANEQYF
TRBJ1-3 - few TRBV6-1 TGTGCCAGCAGAAGTCTGACCTCTGGAAACACCATATATTTT CASRSLTSGNTIYF
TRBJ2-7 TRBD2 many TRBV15 TGTGCCACCAGCAGAACAACTAGCGGGAGATACGAGCAGTACTTC CATSRTTSGRYEQYF
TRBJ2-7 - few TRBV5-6 TGTGCCAGCAGCCCTAACGGGCCTTCGGAGACCTACGAGCAGTACTTC CASSPNGPSETYEQYF
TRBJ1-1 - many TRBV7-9 TGTGCCAGCAGCTTAGTTGCTTTGAACACTGAAGCTTTCTTT CASSLVALNTEAFF
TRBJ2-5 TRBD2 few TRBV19 TGTGCCAGTAGTATGCGGATCCCGGGACTAGCTGAAGAGACCCAGTACTTC CASSMRIPGLAEETQYF
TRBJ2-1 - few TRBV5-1 TGCGCCAGCACCCCCCCTCCCGATTTCAATGAGCAGTTCTTC CASTPPPDFNEQFF
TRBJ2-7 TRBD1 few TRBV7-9 TGTGCCAGCAGCTTGTCGGGACAGCGCGAGCAGTACTTC CASSLSGQREQYF
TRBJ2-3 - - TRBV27 TGTGCCAGCAGCACCTTAACAGGGTTTAGAGGAGATACGCAGTATTTT CASSTLTGFRGDTQYF
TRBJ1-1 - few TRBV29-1 TGCAGCGCGCACAGGGTGCGCACTGAAGCTTTCTTT CSAHRVRTEAFF
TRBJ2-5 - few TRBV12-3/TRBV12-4 TGCGCCAGCAGACTACGGCCCCAAGAGACCCAGTACTTC CASRLRPQETQYF
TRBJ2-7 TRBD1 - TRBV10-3 TGTGCCATCAGTGAGAAAAACAGGGGGACTGGCGAGCAGTACTTC CAISEKNRGTGEQYF
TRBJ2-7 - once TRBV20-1 TGCAGTGCTAGACGCGGGTCCCCCTACGAGCAGTACTTC CSARRGSPYEQYF
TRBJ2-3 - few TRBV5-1 TGCGCCAGCAGCCCCGGCCTGGACAGCACAGATACGCAGTATTTT CASSPGLDSTDTQYF
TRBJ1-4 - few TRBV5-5 TGTGCCAGCAGCTTGGTCCCCTCCACAAGATTTAATGAAAAACTGTTTTTT CASSLVPSTRFNEKLFF
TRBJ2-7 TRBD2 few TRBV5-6 TGTGCCAGCAGCACCCTGGGACTAGCGGGACTGGTGGAGCAGTACTTC CASSTLGLAGLVEQYF
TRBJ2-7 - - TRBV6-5 TGTGCCAGCAGTTACGGCATCCACTTCTACGAGCAGTACTTC CASSYGIHFYEQYF
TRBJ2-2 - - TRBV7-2 TGTGCCAGCAGCTTAGCGAGGGGGTTGGGGACCGGGGAGCTGTTTTTT CASSLARGLGTGELFF
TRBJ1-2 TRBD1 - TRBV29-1 TGCAGCGTGACAGGGACCTATGGCTACACCTTC CSVTGTYGYTF
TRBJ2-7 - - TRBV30 TGTGCCTTGGGGGGTTACGAGCAGTACTTC CALGGYEQYF
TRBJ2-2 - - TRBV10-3 TGTGCCATCAGTGGTCACCCGACAGAGAACACCGGGGAGCTGTTTTTT CAISGHPTENTGELFF
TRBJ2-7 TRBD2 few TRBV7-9 TGTGCCAGCAGCCCAACGGGGGGTTTCAACTACGAGCAGTACTTC CASSPTGGFNYEQYF
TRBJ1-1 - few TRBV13 TGTGCCAGCAGCCTCCTTGACAGGATATCTGAAGCTTTCTTT CASSLLDRISEAFF
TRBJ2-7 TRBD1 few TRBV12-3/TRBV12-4 TGTGCCAGCAGTTCGGACAGGGCCATAGGGCAGTACTTC CASSSDRAIGQYF
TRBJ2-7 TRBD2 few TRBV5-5 TGTGCCAGCAGCTTGGCGCCTAGCGGGGCCTACGAGCAGTACTTC CASSLAPSGAYEQYF
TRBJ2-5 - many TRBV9 TGTGCCAGCAGCGCACGGTACCAAGAGACCCAGTACTTC CASSARYQETQYF
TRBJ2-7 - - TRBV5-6 TGTGCCAGCAGCCCACAGGGACACAACACCTACGAGCAGTACTTC CASSPQGHNTYEQYF
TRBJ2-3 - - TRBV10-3 TGTGCCATCAATGGGGGGCGCACAGATACGCAGTATTTT CAINGGRTDTQYF
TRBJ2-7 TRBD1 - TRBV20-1 TGCAGTGCTAGCCCCCCAAGGACAGGGAACGAGCAGTACTTC CSASPPRTGNEQYF
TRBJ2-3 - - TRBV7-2 TGTGCCACCAGAGGTCTATTCACAGATACGCAGTATTTT CATRGLFTDTQYF
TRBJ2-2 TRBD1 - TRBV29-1 TGCAGCGTTGTCGGACAGGGGGTAGGCGGGGAGCTGTTTTTT CSVVGQGVGGELFF
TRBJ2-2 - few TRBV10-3 TGTGCCATGAGGCGAAGGGAGAACACCGGGGAGCTGTTTTTT CAMRRRENTGELFF
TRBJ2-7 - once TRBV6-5 TGTGCCAGCAGTTACCCTAGGAAAGACAACTCCTACGAGCAGTACTTC CASSYPRKDNSYEQYF
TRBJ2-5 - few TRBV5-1 TGCGCCACCAGTCCCCGAGGGGCACAATCCGGGGAGACCCAGTACTTC CATSPRGAQSGETQYF
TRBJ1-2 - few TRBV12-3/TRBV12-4 TGTGCCAGCAGTTTAGCGATGGGGACGGCCTATGGCTACACCTTC CASSLAMGTAYGYTF